This TCR beta chain is from a study of somatic mutations in cytotoxic T cells in rheumatoid arthritis. Assay used: immunoSEQ multiplex PCR; TCRdb lists only in-frame clones, some missing. This table holds some 20,000 clones, about 86% found once. The CDR3 spans 16 residues. Trimming shortened V by 5 bases and J by 5 bases, and 21 bases separated the two germline ends. Germline V CDR1 and CDR2: SNHLY, FYNNEI. The TCR was taken from a woman between 45 and 65 years old in good health. The chain combines TRBV2 with TRBJ2-5; D perhaps matches TRBD2 (6 bases). Input material: CD8+ T cells sorted from blood. CDR3 region: CASSPAYREVEETQYF. CDR3 in DNA: TGTGCCAGCAGTCCCGCTTATAGGGAGGTCGAGGAGACCCAGTACTTC.